These 2 T cell receptor beta chains share one sample of origin, sequenced in a study of blood T cell repertoires in COVID-19. Profiling relied on immunoSEQ multiplex PCR, and the TCRdb table lists in-frame clones only, not all of them. Of some 250,000 clones listed, 85% to 90% are singletons. Material: peripheral blood. Receptor source: a woman aged 70-85 years with active or convalescent COVID-19.

This clone turned up a few times. DNA for the CDR3: TGCGCCAGCAGCCCAGGACTAGCGGGGGAGACCCAGTACTTC. Protein: CASSPGLAGETQYF. The chain employs TRBV5-1 and TRBJ2-5; 12 bases are a match to TRBD2. CDR1 is SGHRS, CDR2 YFSETQ, per germline. This CDR3 is 14 amino acids long. V was pared by 4 bases and J by 5 bases, with 3 bases of the junction left unmatched.

Only a few counts were recorded for this clone. This rearrangement joins TRBV7-9 to TRBJ2-2, with D perhaps matching TRBD1 (5 bases). Germline V gene data show CDR1 as SEHNR and CDR2 as FQNEAQ (reference sequence). This CDR3 is 14 amino acids long. The V end was cut by 5 bases, the J end by 5 bases, with 12 bases between. CDR3 nucleotide sequence: TGTGCCAGCAGCGAATTAGGGGAAACCGGGGAGCTGTTTTTT. The encoded protein is CASSELGETGELFF. The full variable domain, completed using reference TRBV7-9 and TRBJ2-2, is DTGVSQNPRHKITKRGQNVTFRCDPISEHNRLYWYRQTLGQGPEFLTYFQNEAQLEKSRLLSDRFSAERPKGSFSTLEIQRTEQGDSAMYLCASSELGETGELFFGEGSRLTVL.